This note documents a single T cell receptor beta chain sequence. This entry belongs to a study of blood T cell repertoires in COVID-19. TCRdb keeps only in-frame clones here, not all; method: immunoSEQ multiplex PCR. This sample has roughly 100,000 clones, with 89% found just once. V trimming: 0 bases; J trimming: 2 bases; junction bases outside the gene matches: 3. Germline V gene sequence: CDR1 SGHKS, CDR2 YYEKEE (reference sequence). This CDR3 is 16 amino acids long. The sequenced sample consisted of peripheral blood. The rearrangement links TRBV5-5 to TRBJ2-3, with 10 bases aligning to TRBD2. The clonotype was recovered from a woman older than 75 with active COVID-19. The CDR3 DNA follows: TGTGCCAGCAGCTTGGGGGGACTAGCGATCACAGATACGCAGTATTTT. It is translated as CASSLGGLAITDTQYF.